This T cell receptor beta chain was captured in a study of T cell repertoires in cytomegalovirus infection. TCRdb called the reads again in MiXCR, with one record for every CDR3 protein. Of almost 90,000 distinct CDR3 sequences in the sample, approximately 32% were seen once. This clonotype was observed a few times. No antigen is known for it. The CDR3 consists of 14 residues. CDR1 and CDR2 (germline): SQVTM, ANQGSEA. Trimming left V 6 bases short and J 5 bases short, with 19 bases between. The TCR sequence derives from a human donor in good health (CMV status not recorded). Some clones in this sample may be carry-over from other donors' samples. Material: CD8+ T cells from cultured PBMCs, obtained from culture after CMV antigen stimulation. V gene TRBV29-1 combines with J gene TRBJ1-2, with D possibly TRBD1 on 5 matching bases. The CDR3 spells CSVPGGRVGYGYTF. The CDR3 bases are TGCAGCGTGCCTGGCGGCAGGGTAGGGTATGGCTACACCTTC.